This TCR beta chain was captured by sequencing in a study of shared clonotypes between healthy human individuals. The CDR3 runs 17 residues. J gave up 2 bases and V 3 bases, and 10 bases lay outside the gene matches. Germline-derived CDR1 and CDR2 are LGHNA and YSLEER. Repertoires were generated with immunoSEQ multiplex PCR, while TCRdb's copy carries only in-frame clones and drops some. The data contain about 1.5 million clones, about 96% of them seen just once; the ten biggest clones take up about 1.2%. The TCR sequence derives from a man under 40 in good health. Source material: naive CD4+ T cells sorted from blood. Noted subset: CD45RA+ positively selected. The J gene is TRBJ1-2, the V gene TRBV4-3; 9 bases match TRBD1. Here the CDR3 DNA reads TGCGCCAGCAGCCAGGGGGGCGGGACAGGGACGAACTATGGCTACACCTTC. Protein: CASSQGGGTGTNYGYTF.